A selection of T cell receptor beta chains follows, all from one sample in a study of long-term antiretroviral therapy in people with HIV. TCRdb's copy holds only in-frame clones and misses some; the assay was immunoSEQ multiplex PCR. The sample consists of 20,000 to 25,000 clones, 81% of them appearing once. Sequenced material: unsorted PBMCs, taken 1.5 years after starting antiretroviral therapy. The receptors stem from a man younger than 45 with HIV. Each CDR3 is given with its conserved first and last residue. A D gene is named only where the DNA matches it firmly. Size tells how often a clone was seen (once, few, many) or the class of an expanded clone, and some rows leave it out.

abundance: -; v_gene: TRBV6-5; d_gene: -; j_gene: TRBJ1-1; CDR3aa: CASSSRAGRAEAFF; CDR3nt: TGTGCCAGCAGCTCCCGAGCAGGGAGGGCTGAAGCTTTCTTT
abundance: -; v_gene: TRBV11-2; d_gene: TRBD1; j_gene: TRBJ1-3; CDR3aa: CASSLGQGLGNTIYF; CDR3nt: TGTGCCAGCAGCTTAGGACAGGGTCTGGGAAACACCATATATTTT
abundance: -; v_gene: TRBV27; d_gene: TRBD1; j_gene: TRBJ2-4; CDR3aa: CASSLSWDSKNIQYF; CDR3nt: TGTGCCAGCAGTTTATCGTGGGACAGCAAAAACATTCAGTACTTC
abundance: few; v_gene: TRBV6-5; d_gene: -; j_gene: TRBJ1-2; CDR3aa: CASSPLSLYGYTF; CDR3nt: TGTGCCAGCAGCCCCCTTAGCCTCTATGGCTACACCTTC
abundance: -; v_gene: TRBV5-1; d_gene: TRBD1; j_gene: TRBJ2-1; CDR3aa: CASSGTGEPYNEQFF; CDR3nt: TGCGCCAGCAGCGGAACAGGGGAGCCCTACAATGAGCAGTTCTTC
abundance: -; v_gene: TRBV19; d_gene: -; j_gene: TRBJ2-7; CDR3aa: CASSINTFSYEQYF; CDR3nt: TGTGCCAGTAGTATTAACACCTTCTCCTACGAGCAGTACTTC
abundance: -; v_gene: TRBV12-5; d_gene: -; j_gene: TRBJ2-7; CDR3aa: CASGPGSYEQYF; CDR3nt: TGTGCTAGTGGGCCAGGTTCCTACGAGCAGTACTTC
abundance: few; v_gene: TRBV4-2; d_gene: -; j_gene: TRBJ1-2; CDR3aa: CASSQDTSPGYGYTF; CDR3nt: TGTGCCAGCAGCCAAGATACATCGCCGGGTTATGGCTACACCTTC
abundance: once; v_gene: TRBV30; d_gene: TRBD2; j_gene: TRBJ2-7; CDR3aa: CAWKTSGTYEQYF; CDR3nt: TGTGCCTGGAAGACTAGCGGGACGTACGAGCAGTACTTC
abundance: -; v_gene: TRBV5-5; d_gene: -; j_gene: TRBJ1-3; CDR3aa: CASSLSPGVAGNTIYF; CDR3nt: TGTGCCAGCAGCTTATCGCCCGGGGTAGCTGGAAACACCATATATTTT
abundance: -; v_gene: TRBV5-3; d_gene: TRBD2; j_gene: TRBJ2-3; CDR3aa: CARSLLTESAGRADTQYF; CDR3nt: TGTGCCAGAAGCTTGCTCACGGAATCAGCGGGAAGGGCAGATACGCAGTATTTT
abundance: once; v_gene: TRBV6-1; d_gene: TRBD1; j_gene: TRBJ1-1; CDR3aa: CASSDIRTGRAEAFF; CDR3nt: TGTGCCAGCAGTGACATCAGGACAGGGAGGGCTGAAGCTTTCTTT
abundance: few; v_gene: TRBV14; d_gene: -; j_gene: TRBJ1-1; CDR3aa: CASSQLGHLNTEAFF; CDR3nt: TGTGCCAGCAGCCAACTGGGACACTTGAACACTGAAGCTTTCTTT
abundance: -; v_gene: TRBV5-1; d_gene: -; j_gene: TRBJ2-7; CDR3aa: CASSLERGAGLGYEQYF; CDR3nt: TGCGCCAGCAGCTTGGAACGAGGGGCGGGATTGGGGTACGAGCAGTACTTC
abundance: -; v_gene: TRBV5-4; d_gene: -; j_gene: TRBJ2-1; CDR3aa: CASSLRSLGDEQFF; CDR3nt: TGTGCCAGCAGCTTGAGGTCCCTAGGGGATGAGCAGTTCTTC
abundance: medium-sized; v_gene: TRBV6-1; d_gene: -; j_gene: TRBJ1-2; CDR3aa: CASSGGFYGYTF; CDR3nt: TGTGCCAGCAGTGGAGGTTTCTATGGCTACACCTTC
abundance: -; v_gene: TRBV4-2; d_gene: -; j_gene: TRBJ1-4; CDR3aa: CASSQVSQDPNEKLFF; CDR3nt: TGTGCCAGCAGCCAAGTTTCACAGGACCCTAATGAAAAACTGTTTTTT
abundance: -; v_gene: TRBV11-1; d_gene: -; j_gene: TRBJ2-7; CDR3aa: CASSGGTPYEQYF; CDR3nt: TGTGCCAGCAGCGGCGGGACCCCCTACGAGCAGTACTTC
abundance: -; v_gene: TRBV27; d_gene: TRBD1; j_gene: TRBJ2-7; CDR3aa: CASSHGQDSYEQYF; CDR3nt: TGTGCCAGCAGCCATGGACAGGACTCCTACGAGCAGTACTTC
abundance: -; v_gene: TRBV13; d_gene: -; j_gene: TRBJ2-5; CDR3aa: CASSVLEQTGQETQYF; CDR3nt: TGTGCCAGCAGCGTATTAGAACAGACTGGGCAAGAGACCCAGTACTTC
abundance: -; v_gene: TRBV7-9; d_gene: -; j_gene: TRBJ2-5; CDR3aa: CASKGEGTETQYF; CDR3nt: TGTGCCAGCAAAGGAGAGGGAACCGAGACCCAGTACTTC
abundance: -; v_gene: TRBV5-4; d_gene: TRBD2; j_gene: TRBJ2-7; CDR3aa: CASSLGLAGELYEQYF; CDR3nt: TGTGCCAGCAGCTTGGGACTAGCGGGGGAACTATACGAGCAGTACTTC
abundance: -; v_gene: TRBV30; d_gene: -; j_gene: TRBJ2-3; CDR3aa: CAWSVQGGDTQYF; CDR3nt: TGTGCCTGGAGTGTACAGGGCGGAGATACGCAGTATTTT
abundance: -; v_gene: TRBV29-1; d_gene: -; j_gene: TRBJ1-1; CDR3aa: CSVLAWVNTEAFF; CDR3nt: TGCAGCGTTTTGGCCTGGGTGAACACTGAAGCTTTCTTT
abundance: -; v_gene: TRBV28; d_gene: -; j_gene: TRBJ1-5; CDR3aa: CASSFRGADNQPQHF; CDR3nt: TGTGCCAGCAGTTTCCGAGGGGCCGACAATCAGCCCCAGCATTTT
abundance: few; v_gene: TRBV5-1; d_gene: -; j_gene: TRBJ1-4; CDR3aa: CASSLAGGMSNEKLFF; CDR3nt: TGCGCCAGCAGCTTGGCCGGGGGGATGTCTAATGAAAAACTGTTTTTT